This T cell receptor beta chain was obtained from a study of radiotherapy plus CTLA-4 blockade in lung cancer. The protocol was immunoSEQ multiplex PCR, while the TCRdb copy is restricted to in-frame clones and leaves out a portion. The data contain tens of thousands of clones, roughly four fifths of them singletons. Material: peripheral blood, obtained from a patient treated with radiotherapy plus ipilimumab. This receptor was obtained from a human donor with non-small cell lung cancer who had stable disease on radiotherapy plus ipilimumab.

The chain's CDR3 is CASSSTGGAGQPQHF. The CDR3, as DNA: TGTGCCAGCAGCTCGACAGGGGGCGCAGGTCAGCCCCAGCATTTT. The genes are TRBV11-1 and TRBJ1-5, with 10 bases matching TRBD1. Germline CDR1 is SGHAT and CDR2 is FQDESV (reference sequence). After removal of 4 bases from V and 6 bases from J, the junction contained 6 bases not matched to a gene. This CDR3 has 15 amino acids.